This T cell receptor (beta chain) was retrieved from a study of shared clonotypes between healthy human individuals. In the case of this clone: The antigen remains undetermined.

Sequencing was performed with immunoSEQ multiplex PCR; in TCRdb, only in-frame clones are kept and a portion is missing. The repertoire consists of about 2 million clones, with 85% to 95% occurring once and the leading ten covering about 0.13%. General observations from the study: Naive subsets, compared against memory subsets, generally had larger estimated richness values.

The receptor was derived from a man aged 18 to 35 in good health. Sequenced input: naive CD4+ T cells sorted from blood. The subset denotes: CD45RA+ positively selected.

The CDR3 DNA sequence: TGTGCCAGCAGTGAAGGGTTCGGTGAAAAACTGTTTTTT. Translation: CASSEGFGEKLFF. The genes are TRBV2 and TRBJ1-4; D not certain. V was shortened by 1 base and J by 7 bases, with 7 bases between the two germline ends. The CDR3 is 13 residues long. CDR1 SNHLY and CDR2 FYNNEI come from the germline V gene.